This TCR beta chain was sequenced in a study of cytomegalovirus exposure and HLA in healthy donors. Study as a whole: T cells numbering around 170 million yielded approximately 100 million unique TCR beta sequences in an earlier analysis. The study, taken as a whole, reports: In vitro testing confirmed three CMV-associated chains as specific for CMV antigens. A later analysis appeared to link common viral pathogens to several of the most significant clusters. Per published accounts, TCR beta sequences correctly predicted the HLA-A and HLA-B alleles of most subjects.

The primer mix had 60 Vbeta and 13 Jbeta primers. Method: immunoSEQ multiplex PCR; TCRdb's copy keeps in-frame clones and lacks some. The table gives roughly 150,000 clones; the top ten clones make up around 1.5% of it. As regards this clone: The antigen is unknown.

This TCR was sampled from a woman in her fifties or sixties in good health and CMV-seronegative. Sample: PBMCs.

Here the CDR3 reads CASSLTGGPRKETQYF. CDR3 DNA sequence: TGTGCCAGCAGCCTTACGGGGGGGCCTAGGAAAGAGACCCAGTACTTC. The gene calls are TRBV7-9 and TRBJ2-5, with 8 bases fitting TRBD2. There are 16 residues in the CDR3. With V trimmed by 5 bases and J by 3 bases, 11 bases remained unmatched. CDR1 is SEHNR, CDR2 FQNEAQ, per germline (reference sequence).